This TCR beta chain was sequenced in a study of T cell responses to AZD1222 COVID-19 vaccine. Study-level findings and limits: Dominant at 160-218 and 743-854, vaccine-associated CD4 TCRs also spanned spike. Baseline seropositivity occurred in only six or seven AZD1222 recipients.

Assay: immunoSEQ multiplex PCR; the TCRdb copy retains only in-frame clones and omits some. The repertoire has 100,000 to 130,000 clones, around 92% of them found once; the top ten carry roughly 6.5%. Germline V gene data show CDR1 as MNHEY and CDR2 as SMNVEV (reference sequence). The V gene lost 7 bases and the J gene lost 10 bases, with 20 bases spanning the gap. This CDR3 has 14 amino acids. Note on this clone: Its cognate antigen is unknown.

The source of this sequence is an adult in good health. The J gene is TRBJ2-4, the V gene TRBV27; D might be TRBD2 (6 bases). The material was peripheral blood, obtained on day 0 of AZD1222 vaccination. The CDR3: CASTSGDSSRIQYF. The CDR3 DNA follows: TGTGCCAGCACGTCGGGGGATTCCTCGCGAATTCAGTACTTC.